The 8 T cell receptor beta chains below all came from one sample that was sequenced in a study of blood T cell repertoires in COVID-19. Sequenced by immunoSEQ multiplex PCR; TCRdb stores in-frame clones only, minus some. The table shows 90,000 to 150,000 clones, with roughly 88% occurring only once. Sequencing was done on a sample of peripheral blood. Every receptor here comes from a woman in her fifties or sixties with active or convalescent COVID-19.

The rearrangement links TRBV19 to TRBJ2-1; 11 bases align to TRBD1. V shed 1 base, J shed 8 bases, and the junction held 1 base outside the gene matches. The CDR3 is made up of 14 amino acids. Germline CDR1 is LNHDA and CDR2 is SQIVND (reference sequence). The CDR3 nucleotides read TGTGCCAGTAGTATAGGGACAGGGGGCGATGAGCAGTTCTTC. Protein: CASSIGTGGDEQFF.

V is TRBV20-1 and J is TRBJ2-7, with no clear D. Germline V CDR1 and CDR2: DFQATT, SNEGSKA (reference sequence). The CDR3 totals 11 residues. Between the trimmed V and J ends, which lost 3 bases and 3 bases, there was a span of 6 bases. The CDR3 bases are TGCAGTGCTAGTCTCAGCTACGAGCAGTACTTC. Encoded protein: CSASLSYEQYF.

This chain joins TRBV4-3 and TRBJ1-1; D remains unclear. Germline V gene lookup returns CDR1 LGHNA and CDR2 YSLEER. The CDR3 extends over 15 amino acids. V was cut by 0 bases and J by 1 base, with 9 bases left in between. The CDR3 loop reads CASSQDPGGNTEAFF. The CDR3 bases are TGCGCCAGCAGCCAAGATCCGGGAGGGAACACTGAAGCTTTCTTT.

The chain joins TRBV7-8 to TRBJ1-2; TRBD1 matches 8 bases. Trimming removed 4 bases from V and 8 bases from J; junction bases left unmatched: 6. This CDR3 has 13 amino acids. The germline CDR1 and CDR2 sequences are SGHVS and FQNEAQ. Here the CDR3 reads CASSWDRTRGYTF. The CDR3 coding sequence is TGTGCCAGCAGCTGGGACAGGACGCGAGGCTACACCTTC.

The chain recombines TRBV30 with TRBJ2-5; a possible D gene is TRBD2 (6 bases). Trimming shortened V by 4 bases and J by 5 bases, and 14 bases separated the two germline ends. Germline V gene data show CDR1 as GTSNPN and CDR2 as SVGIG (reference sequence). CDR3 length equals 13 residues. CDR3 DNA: TGTGCCTGGAAGGGCGGGGTCCAGGAGACCCAGTACTTC. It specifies CAWKGGVQETQYF.

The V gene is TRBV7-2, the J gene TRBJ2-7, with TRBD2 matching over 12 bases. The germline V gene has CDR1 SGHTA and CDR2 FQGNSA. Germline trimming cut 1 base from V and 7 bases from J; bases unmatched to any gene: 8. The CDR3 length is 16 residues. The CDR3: CASSLGLAGGPGEQYF. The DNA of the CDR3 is TGTGCCAGCAGCTTAGGCCTAGCGGGAGGGCCGGGAGAGCAGTACTTC. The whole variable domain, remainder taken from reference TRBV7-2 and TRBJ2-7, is GAGVSQSPSNKVTEKGKDVELRCDPISGHTALYWYRQSLGQGLEFLIYFQGNSAPDKSGLPSDRFSAERTGGSVSTLTIQRTQQEDSAVYLCASSLGLAGGPGEQYFGPGTRLTVT.

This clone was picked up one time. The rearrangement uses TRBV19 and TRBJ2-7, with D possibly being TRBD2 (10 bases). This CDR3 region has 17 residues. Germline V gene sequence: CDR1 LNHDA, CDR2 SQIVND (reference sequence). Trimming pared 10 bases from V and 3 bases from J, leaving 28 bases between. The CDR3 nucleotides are TGTGCCACTTGGGGGACAGGGCAGCGGGAGGGGATCTACGAGCAGTACTTC. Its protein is CATWGTGQREGIYEQYF. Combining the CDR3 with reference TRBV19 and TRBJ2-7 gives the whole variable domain DGGITQSPKYLFRKEGQNVTLSCEQNLNHDAMYWYRQDPGQGLRLIYYSQIVNDFQKGDIAEGYSVSREKKESFPLTVTSAQKNPTAFYLCATWGTGQREGIYEQYFGPGTRLTVT.

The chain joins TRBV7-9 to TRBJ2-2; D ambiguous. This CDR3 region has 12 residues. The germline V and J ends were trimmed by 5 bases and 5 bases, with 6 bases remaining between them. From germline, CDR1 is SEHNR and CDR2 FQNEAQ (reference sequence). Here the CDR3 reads CASSTTTGELFF. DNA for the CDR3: TGTGCCAGCAGCACTACGACCGGGGAGCTGTTTTTT.